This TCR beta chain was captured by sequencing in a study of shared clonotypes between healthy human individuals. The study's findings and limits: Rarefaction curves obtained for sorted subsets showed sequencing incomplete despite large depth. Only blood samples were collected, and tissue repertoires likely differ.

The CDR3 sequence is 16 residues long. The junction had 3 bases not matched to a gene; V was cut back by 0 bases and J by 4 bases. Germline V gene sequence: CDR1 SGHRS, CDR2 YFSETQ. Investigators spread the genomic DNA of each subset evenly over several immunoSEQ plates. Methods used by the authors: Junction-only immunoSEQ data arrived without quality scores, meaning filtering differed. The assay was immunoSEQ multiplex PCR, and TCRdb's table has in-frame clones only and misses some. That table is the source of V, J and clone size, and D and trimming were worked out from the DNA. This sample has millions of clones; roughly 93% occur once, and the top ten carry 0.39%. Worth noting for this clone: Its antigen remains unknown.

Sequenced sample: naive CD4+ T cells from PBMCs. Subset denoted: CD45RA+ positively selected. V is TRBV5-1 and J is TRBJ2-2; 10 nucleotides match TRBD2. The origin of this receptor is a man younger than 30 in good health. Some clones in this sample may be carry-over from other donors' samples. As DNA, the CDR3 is TGCGCCAGCAGCTTGGGACTAGCGGGCATCACCGGGGAGCTGTTTTTT. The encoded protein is CASSLGLAGITGELFF.